The present TCR beta chain was sequenced within a study of identifying expanded T cells in peripheral blood. Study-wide findings and caveats: Variance in clone template counts between approximately 2-week samples significantly increased with total template count across all healthy donors. Technical replicates showed around 1.2 changed clones; approximately 2 weeks 15 to 20; four weeks 19.

Germline V gene data show CDR1 as MDHEN and CDR2 as SYDVKM. This CDR3 comprises 15 residues. V was pared by 5 bases and J by 5 bases, with 15 bases between. Collection occurred without any documented infections or immune events in donors. Of note for this clone: Antigen specificity is unknown.

Sequenced by immunoSEQ multiplex PCR; TCRdb stores in-frame clones only, minus some. The profile covers approximately 100,000 clones, with about 90% appearing a single time and 3% to 5% taken by the ten largest. The clonotype was recovered from a person aged 18 to 70 in good health. The V and J genes are TRBV28 and TRBJ2-2, with D perhaps TRBD1 (6 bases). Material for sequencing was blood. Written as DNA, the CDR3 is TGTGCCAGCAGTACACAGGGAGCAGGGACCGGGGAGCTGTTTTTT. Protein: CASSTQGAGTGELFF.